This T cell receptor beta chain was documented in a study of blood T cell repertoires in COVID-19. Study-level information: The United States, Italy and Spain provided the acute and convalescent COVID-19 samples. T cells, B-cell-depleted T cells, or PBMCs supplied cDNA or gDNA.

Under the authors' procedure: Nucleated cell number was recorded as an estimate derived from reference gene primer amplification. Repertoires were generated with immunoSEQ multiplex PCR, while TCRdb's copy carries only in-frame clones and drops some. V, J and clone size are those of that table, while D and trimming were read from the DNA. The repertoire holds 45,000 to 50,000 clones, approximately 87% seen once, with around 6.4% in the top ten. The sample consisted of peripheral blood. This TCR was sampled from a woman between 55 and 75 years old with acute or convalescent COVID-19.

The CDR3 region has the DNA TGTGCCAGCAGTCGACAGGTTGACTATGGCTACACCTTC. It translates to CASSRQVDYGYTF. The chain joins TRBV6-2 or TRBV6-3 to TRBJ1-2, with D possibly TRBD1 on 6 matching bases. Trimming removed 5 bases at V and 3 bases at J, with 10 bases between. This CDR3 comprises 13 residues. The germline V gene has CDR1 MNHEY and CDR2 SVGEGT.